One sample yielded the 6 T cell receptor beta chains listed below, sequenced in a study of human T cells and chemical hapten exposure. TCRdb reprocessed the RACE reads via MiXCR and lists one record per CDR3 protein. The repertoire has just under 35,000 distinct CDR3 sequences, under 13% of them found once; the top ten carry less than 35%. The time point was: pre-sensitization, week 0. As for treatment: therapeutic diphenylcyclopropenone sensitization with weekly scalp DPC. Researchers extracted total RNA from unfractionated whole blood. Source: whole blood, taken in connection with sensitization to the hapten diphenylcyclopropenone (DPC). The receptors originated from a man aged 50 or older with alopecia areata. Some clones in this sample may be carry-over from other donors' samples.

The V and J genes are TRBV3-1 and TRBJ2-1; D not resolved. The germline gives CDR1 LGHDT, CDR2 YNNKEL (reference sequence). This CDR3 region has 15 residues. V was shortened by 2 bases and J by 0 bases, with 8 bases between the two germline ends. CDR3 sequence: CASSQRASSYNEQFF. The CDR3 DNA is TGTGCCAGCAGCCAACGGGCGAGCTCCTACAATGAGCAGTTCTTC.

This clonotype was recorded many times. J is TRBJ1-4 and V is TRBV6-1, with D hard to call. CDR1 and CDR2 from the germline V gene are MNHNS and SASEGT. V lost 6 bases, J lost 3 bases, and 17 bases lay in between. The CDR3 is made up of 16 amino acids. CDR3 in DNA: TGTGCCAGCAGGACCTTCGAAACAGTACCTAATGAAAAACTGTTTTTT. Translated: CASRTFETVPNEKLFF.

This clonotype has at least ten counts. The CDR3 sequence: CASSPIDRNTEAFF. The CDR3 DNA follows: TGTGCCAGCAGCCCTATAGACAGAAACACTGAAGCTTTCTTT. The gene calls are TRBV3-1 and TRBJ1-1; maybe TRBD1 (5 bases). V lost 4 bases, J lost 2 bases, and 11 bases lay in between. The CDR3 spans 14 residues. Germline V gives CDR1 LGHDT, CDR2 YNNKEL (reference sequence).

This clonotype was recorded at least ten times. The CDR3 spells CASSLTAAYQETQYF. CDR3 in DNA: TGTGCCAGCAGCTTAACAGCCGCCTACCAAGAGACCCAGTACTTC. The V call is TRBV7-8, the J call TRBJ2-5, with D hard to call. Germline values: CDR1 SGHVS, CDR2 FQNEAQ. Trimming took off 2 bases at V and 0 bases at J, with 10 bases between the two ends. This CDR3 spans 15 amino acids.

This clonotype was detected many times. The chain links TRBV6-1 to TRBJ2-7, with TRBD2 matching over 9 bases. This CDR3 contains 14 residues. J was trimmed by 6 bases and V by 0 bases; bases with no gene match: 3. Per germline, CDR1 MNHNS and CDR2 SASEGT. Here the CDR3 reads CASSEAIAGVEQYF. The CDR3 nucleotides are TGTGCCAGCAGTGAAGCGATAGCGGGAGTCGAGCAGTACTTC.

This clonotype appeared a few times. The chain uses TRBV12-3 or TRBV12-4 and TRBJ2-5, with D perhaps matching TRBD1 (5 bases). The V gene lost 8 bases and the J gene lost 0 bases, with 10 bases spanning the gap. There are 13 residues in the CDR3. In DNA form, the CDR3 reads TGTGCCAGCGGTCCGACAGACCAAGAGACCCAGTACTTC. Protein: CASGPTDQETQYF.